A selection of T cell receptor beta chains follows, all from one sample in a study of chemoradiotherapy in HPV16-positive cancers. This table comes from immunoSEQ multiplex PCR, and its TCRdb copy is limited to in-frame clones, with some not included. Among approximately 9,600 clones listed, more than 70% were seen once. Source: tumor tissue, taken from a patient who underwent chemoradiotherapy. These TCRs come from a human donor with HPV-associated anogenital cancer. The CDR3 runs from the conserved cysteine through the conserved F or W. The D gene is left open where the match is weak. Not every row has a clone size; where given, it reads once, few, many or a size class.

>15|TRBV13|TRBJ2-7|TRBD1|.
CASSLGGTGIHEQYF
TGTGCCAGCAGCTTAGGCGGGACAGGGATCCACGAGCAGTACTTC
>14|TRBV5-1|TRBJ2-7|.|few
CASSLDGAGYEQYF
TGCGCCAGCAGCTTGGACGGCGCGGGTTACGAGCAGTACTTC
>15|TRBV4-2|TRBJ2-7|.|.
CASSQEGPSSYEQYF
TGTGCCAGCAGCCAAGAGGGACCAAGCTCCTACGAGCAGTACTTC
>14|TRBV15|TRBJ1-5|TRBD1|few
CATSRGQGTQPQHF
TGTGCCACCAGCCGAGGACAGGGCACTCAGCCCCAGCATTTT
>14|TRBV6-5|TRBJ2-1|.|.
CASSYSRLDNEQFF
TGTGCCAGCAGTTACTCTCGCCTGGACAATGAGCAGTTCTTC
>13|TRBV19|TRBJ1-1|.|few
CASSWLGASSAFF
TGTGCCAGTTCCTGGTTGGGGGCGTCTTCAGCTTTCTTT
>14|TRBV19|TRBJ2-7|.|.
CASSIGAISYEQYF
TGTGCCAGTAGTATCGGAGCGATCTCCTACGAGCAGTACTTC
>14|TRBV5-8|TRBJ2-7|.|.
CASSTGQPPYEQYF
TGTGCCAGCAGCACCGGACAGCCTCCCTACGAGCAGTACTTC
>14|TRBV5-6|TRBJ1-6|.|few
CASSQDSYNSPLHF
TGTGCCAGCAGCCAAGACAGCTATAATTCACCCCTCCACTTT
>16|TRBV18|TRBJ1-1|.|.
CASSTLIGEGDTEAFF
TGTGCCAGCTCAACCCTAATAGGTGAGGGGGACACTGAAGCTTTCTTT
>13|TRBV4-1|TRBJ2-7|.|.
CASSQTGSYEQYF
TGCGCCAGCAGCCAAACAGGAAGCTACGAGCAGTACTTC
>18|TRBV5-1|TRBJ2-3|TRBD2|.
CASSVSGTSGGIWDTQYF
TGCGCCAGCAGCGTCTCCGGGACTAGCGGGGGGATCTGGGATACGCAGTATTTT
>15|TRBV5-6|TRBJ1-2|TRBD1|.
CASSFAGQGALGYTF
TGTGCCAGCAGCTTCGCGGGACAGGGGGCGTTGGGCTACACCTTC
>16|TRBV28|TRBJ2-3|TRBD2|few
CASSLWSSGGVDTQYF
TGTGCCAGCAGTTTATGGAGTAGCGGGGGAGTAGATACGCAGTATTTT
>13|TRBV5-5|TRBJ2-2|TRBD2|.
CASSRRTSGELFF
TGTGCCAGCAGCCGTCGGACTAGCGGGGAGCTGTTTTTT
>13|TRBV7-8|TRBJ2-7|.|.
CASSFLYGDEQYF
TGTGCCAGCAGCTTTCTATATGGGGACGAGCAGTACTTC
>15|TRBV19|TRBJ1-1|TRBD1|.
CASSISRGVGTEAFF
TGTGCCAGTAGTATATCCAGGGGGGTGGGCACTGAAGCTTTCTTT
>14|TRBV6-1|TRBJ1-1|.|.
CASSQLPMNTEAFF
TGTGCCAGCAGTCAACTCCCTATGAACACTGAAGCTTTCTTT
>13|TRBV30|TRBJ2-3|.|.
CAWTGDSTDTQYF
TGTGCCTGGACCGGGGACAGCACAGATACGCAGTATTTT
>15|TRBV14|TRBJ1-1|TRBD1|.
CASSQLSPTGREAFF
TGTGCCAGCAGCCAATTGAGCCCGACAGGGCGTGAAGCTTTCTTT
>13|TRBV7-3|TRBJ1-1|.|once
CASSPGTPREAFF
TGTGCCAGCAGCCCAGGGACACCACGTGAAGCTTTCTTT
>15|TRBV7-9|TRBJ2-6|.|.
CASSFAIAGANVLTF
TGTGCCAGCAGCTTCGCCATAGCTGGGGCCAACGTCCTGACTTTC
>12|TRBV5-1|TRBJ2-7|.|.
CASSLEWGEQYF
TGCGCCAGCAGCTTGGAGTGGGGGGAGCAGTACTTC
>14|TRBV5-6|TRBJ2-7|.|.
CASSGRTVSYEQYF
TGTGCCAGCAGCGGGAGGACGGTTTCCTACGAGCAGTACTTC
>16|TRBV2|TRBJ2-7|TRBD2|few
CASSVGTSGGSSEQYF
TGTGCCAGCAGTGTAGGGACTAGCGGCGGGTCTAGCGAGCAGTACTTC
>15|TRBV7-3|TRBJ2-1|.|.
CASSHLGTVGNEQFF
TGTGCCAGCAGCCACCTGGGAACGGTGGGCAATGAGCAGTTCTTC
>12|TRBV2|TRBJ1-2|.|.
CASSGTSHTYTF
TGTGCCAGCAGTGGGACATCCCACACCTACACCTTC
>15|TRBV7-3|TRBJ2-3|.|.
CASSPIGGRTDTQYF
TGTGCCAGCAGTCCAATCGGGGGTCGCACAGATACGCAGTATTTT
>15|TRBV27|TRBJ2-1|.|.
CASSFPAYWGNEQFF
TGTGCCAGCAGTTTTCCCGCTTACTGGGGCAATGAGCAGTTCTTC
>13|TRBV14|TRBJ1-1|.|.
CASSQGWGTEAFF
TGTGCCAGCAGCCAAGGATGGGGCACTGAAGCTTTCTTT
>12|TRBV10-2|TRBJ1-1|TRBD1|.
CASRTGQLAAFF
TGCGCCAGCCGGACAGGCCAACTTGCGGCTTTCTTT
>12|TRBV6-1|TRBJ1-1|TRBD1|.
CASSEERGQAFF
TGTGCCAGCAGTGAAGAAAGGGGGCAGGCTTTCTTT
>14|TRBV9|TRBJ2-2|.|.
CASSWGRAAGELFF
TGTGCCAGCAGTTGGGGCAGGGCGGCCGGGGAGCTGTTTTTT
>16|TRBV7-3|TRBJ2-5|TRBD2|.
CASSIRAGTLEETQYF
TGTGCCAGCAGCATTCGAGCGGGGACCCTGGAAGAGACCCAGTACTTC